The 24 T cell receptor beta chains presented below share a single source sample, sequenced in a study of control samples from healthy donors and cancer patients. Method: immunoSEQ multiplex PCR; TCRdb's copy keeps in-frame clones and lacks some. The table records about 120,000 clones, about nine tenths of them present only once. The material sequenced was blood. The receptor source for this set is a woman in her fifties or sixties in good health.

The V and J genes are TRBV11-2 and TRBJ2-1; D is perhaps TRBD1 (6 bases). The CDR3 loop spans 16 amino acids. Germline values: CDR1 SGHAT, CDR2 FQNNGV. Trimming left V 5 bases short and J 7 bases short, with 21 bases between. The CDR3 DNA follows: TGTGCCAGCAGCCGCTACCAGGGGCCATCAGGTAATGAGCAGTTCTTC. Its protein product is CASSRYQGPSGNEQFF.

Concerning this clone itself: This CDR3 is also generated by other DNA sequences in the sample. The V gene is TRBV5-6, the J gene TRBJ2-7; possibly TRBD1 or TRBD2 for D (5 bases each). The CDR3 is 16 residues long. Germline V gene lookup returns CDR1 SGHDT and CDR2 YYEEEE. V lost 6 bases and J lost 0, with 19 bases in between. The CDR3 here is CASTGFGTETSYEQYF. The CDR3 region has the DNA TGTGCCAGCACCGGCTTTGGGACGGAGACCTCCTACGAGCAGTACTTC.

This clone was picked up one time. The chain combines TRBV29-1 with TRBJ1-2; no clear D gene. Between the trimmed V and J ends, which lost 8 bases and 2 bases, there was a span of 15 bases. This CDR3 has 13 residues. In germline, CDR1 is SQVTM, CDR2 ANQGSEA. CDR3 region: CSSKGAGNYGYTF. CDR3 DNA sequence: TGCAGCTCCAAAGGCGCGGGGAACTATGGCTACACCTTC.

The CDR3 DNA reads TGTGCCTGGAGAGGCAGGGACTCTGGAAACACCATATATTTT. Its protein product is CAWRGRDSGNTIYF. The J gene is TRBJ1-3, the V gene TRBV30; D perhaps matches TRBD1 (5 bases). Germline V gives CDR1 GTSNPN, CDR2 SVGIG (reference sequence). Deletions cut 3 bases from V and 0 bases from J, with 9 bases between. This CDR3 has 14 amino acids.

To note about this clone: Other DNA sequences in the same sample also yield this CDR3. The V and J genes are TRBV12-3 or TRBV12-4 and TRBJ2-7; D unclear. Trimming left V 3 bases short and J 0 bases short, with 3 bases between. This CDR3 has 12 residues. DNA of the CDR3: TGTGCCAGCAGTTTCAACTCCTACGAGCAGTACTTC. Translation gives CASSFNSYEQYF.

The chain links TRBV21-1 to TRBJ1-5; the D call TRBD1 from the table was never checked on the DNA. TRBV21-1 represents a pseudogene. This CDR3 spans 19 amino acids. The CDR3 sequence: CASSRGQGNIVPSNQPQHF. CDR3 nucleotide sequence: TGTGCCAGCAGCAGGGGACAGGGAAACATTGTACCCAGCAATCAGCCCCAGCATTTT.

This clone is a singleton in its sample. V usage is TRBV4-2 and J usage is TRBJ1-1, with D unresolved. V shed 0 bases and J shed 1 base, with 12 bases lying between them. The CDR3 totals 16 residues. The germline V gene has CDR1 LGHNA and CDR2 YNFKEQ. For the CDR3, the DNA is TGTGCCAGCAGCCAAGATATTGATGGAGGGAACACTGAAGCTTTCTTT. This encodes CASSQDIDGGNTEAFF.

This clone was detected only a few times. The chain carries TRBV19 and TRBJ2-3, with D unclear. The CDR3 covers 14 residues. V was clipped by 9 bases and J by 0 bases, with 13 bases between them. Germline CDR1 is LNHDA and CDR2 is SQIVND (reference sequence). CDR3 amino acids: CASTGSESTDTQYF. As DNA, the CDR3 is TGTGCCAGCACCGGTTCTGAGAGCACAGATACGCAGTATTTT.

The rearrangement joins TRBV10-3 to TRBJ2-3; 7 positions match TRBD2. J gave up 1 base and V 7 bases, and 11 bases lay outside the gene matches. Germline V lookup: CDR1 ENHRY, CDR2 SYGVKD. The CDR3 runs 16 residues. DNA of the CDR3: TGTGCCATCAAGGGCCTCGGGGGGACGGGCACAGATACGCAGTATTTT. This sequence encodes CAIKGLGGTGTDTQYF.

The chain couples TRBV29-1 to TRBJ1-2; no definite D call. The length of the CDR3 is 13 residues. Germline CDR1 is SQVTM and CDR2 is ANQGSEA. The ends were cut back, 4 bases at V and 7 bases at J, with 16 bases in the middle. The CDR3 sequence is CSVVVSLERGYTF. The CDR3 bases are TGCAGCGTTGTCGTATCCCTCGAACGTGGCTACACCTTC.

V usage is TRBV3-1 (or the pseudogene TRBV3-2) and J usage is TRBJ2-3, with D perhaps matching TRBD1 (5 bases). The CDR3 contains 18 residues. CDR1 is LGHDT and CDR2 is YNNKEL in the germline V gene (reference sequence). The V end was cut by 4 bases, the J end by 3 bases, with 23 bases between. CDR3 sequence: CASSPEVRRGAQTDTQYF. In DNA form, the CDR3 reads TGTGCCAGCAGCCCAGAAGTGCGTCGTGGGGCACAGACAGATACGCAGTATTTT.

V usage is TRBV30 and J usage is TRBJ1-6; 8 nucleotides agree with TRBD1. The CDR3 is 11 residues long. The junction had 3 bases not matched to a gene; V was cut back by 8 bases and J by 9 bases. Germline CDR1 is GTSNPN and CDR2 is SVGIG (reference sequence). The CDR3 nucleotides are TGTGCCACAGGGGGAGGTTCACCCCTCCACTTT. Translation: CATGGGSPLHF.

The genes are TRBV5-4 and TRBJ2-5, with 11 bases aligning to TRBD2. CDR1 and CDR2 from the germline V gene are SGHNT and YYREEE (reference sequence). V was pared by 0 bases and J by 0 bases, with 4 bases of the junction left unmatched. The CDR3 contains 17 residues. CDR3 bases: TGTGCCAGCAGCTTGGTGGTAGCGGGGGGGTACCAAGAGACCCAGTACTTC. Translated, it gives CASSLVVAGGYQETQYF.

J is TRBJ1-3 and V is TRBV20-1, with D unresolved. The CDR3 runs to 11 residues. Looked up from germline, CDR1 is DFQATT and CDR2 is SNEGSKA (reference sequence). V gave up 3 bases and J gave up 5 bases, with 5 bases separating them. This chain's CDR3 is CSASFRNTIYF. CDR3 in DNA: TGCAGTGCTAGTTTCAGAAACACCATATATTTT.

This rearrangement joins TRBV27 to TRBJ2-2; 8 bases align to TRBD2. This CDR3 has 17 amino acids. Trimming took 6 bases from V and 4 from J; bases not matched to a gene: 13. Germline CDR1 is MNHEY and CDR2 is SMNVEV (reference sequence). CDR3 DNA: TGTGCCAGCAGCTTTACCCCCCGACTAGCGACCACCGGGGAGCTGTTTTTT. The encoded protein is CASSFTPRLATTGELFF.

This chain links TRBV11-2 with TRBJ1-3; no clear D gene. This CDR3 region has 15 residues. Trimming left V 1 base short and J 4 bases short, with 11 bases between. From germline, CDR1 is SGHAT and CDR2 FQNNGV. CDR3 sequence (DNA): TGTGCCAGCAGCTTAGCTCTTCGCAGGGGAAACACCATATATTTT. Translating it yields CASSLALRRGNTIYF.

The rearrangement joins TRBV7-2 to TRBJ1-6; D gene ambiguous. Per germline, CDR1 SGHTA and CDR2 FQGNSA. This CDR3 comprises 15 residues. The V end lost 2 bases, the J end lost 7 bases, and 12 bases lay between the germline ends. Here the CDR3 DNA reads TGTGCCAGCAGCTTAATCGGGTCTCAAAATTCACCCCTCCACTTT. Protein product: CASSLIGSQNSPLHF.

The CDR3 here is CASRLAGGSYNEQFF. The CDR3 nucleotides are TGTGCCAGCAGACTAGCGGGGGGCTCCTACAATGAGCAGTTCTTC. The chain recombines TRBV6-5 with TRBJ2-1; 12 nucleotides line up with TRBD2. After removal of 6 bases from V and 0 bases from J, the junction contained 0 bases not matched to a gene. This CDR3 is 15 amino acids long. The germline CDR1 and CDR2 sequences are MNHEY and SVGAGI.

This chain uses TRBV5-1 with TRBJ2-2, with D hard to call. Germline loops: CDR1 SGHRS, CDR2 YFSETQ. The CDR3 has 15 amino acids. The V end was cut by 0 bases, the J end by 1 base, with 7 bases between. The CDR3: CASSLGTVNTGELFF. Written as DNA, the CDR3 is TGCGCCAGCAGCTTGGGCACAGTGAACACCGGGGAGCTGTTTTTT.

This clone was recorded once. The chain carries TRBV27 and TRBJ1-3, with D unclear. Trimming removed 0 bases at V and 0 bases at J, with 6 bases between. The CDR3 has 15 amino acids. Germline values: CDR1 MNHEY, CDR2 SMNVEV (reference sequence). The CDR3 nucleotides read TGTGCCAGCAGTTTATCATCCGTCTCTGGAAACACCATATATTTT. Translated: CASSLSSVSGNTIYF.

This chain joins TRBV5-1 and TRBJ1-6; possibly TRBD1 for D (5 bases). The V end was cut by 3 bases, the J end by 6 bases, with 10 bases between. CDR1 is SGHRS, CDR2 YFSETQ, per germline. The CDR3 is 14 amino acids. The CDR3 sequence is CASSSDQGNSPLHF. For the CDR3, the DNA is TGCGCCAGCAGCTCGGATCAGGGTAATTCACCCCTCCACTTT.

The chain combines TRBV7-2 with TRBJ2-4; TRBD2 is a possible D gene (6 bases). Germline values: CDR1 SGHTA, CDR2 FQGNSA. Trimming pared 0 bases from V and 6 bases from J, leaving 12 bases between. There are 15 residues in the CDR3. DNA of the CDR3: TGTGCCAGCAGCTTAGCGGGGGGTAAGGGAAACATTCAGTACTTC. This gives the protein CASSLAGGKGNIQYF. The full variable domain, in which reference TRBV7-2 and TRBJ2-4 provide the parts outside the CDR3, is GAGVSQSPSNKVTEKGKDVELRCDPISGHTALYWYRQSLGQGLEFLIYFQGNSAPDKSGLPSDRFSAERTGGSVSTLTIQRTQQEDSAVYLCASSLAGGKGNIQYFGAGTRLSVL.

The chain combines TRBV27 with TRBJ2-3; perhaps TRBD2 as D (5 bases). There are 15 residues in the CDR3. The germline V gene has CDR1 MNHEY and CDR2 SMNVEV (reference sequence). Trimming cost V 3 bases and J 1 base, with 11 bases left between them. The CDR3 DNA reads as TGTGCCAGCAGTTTCGCGGCGAGGGGCACAGATACGCAGTATTTT. It yields the protein CASSFAARGTDTQYF.

This chain uses TRBV29-1 with TRBJ1-2, with D maybe TRBD1 (5 bases). This CDR3 comprises 16 residues. CDR1 and CDR2 from the germline V gene are SQVTM and ANQGSEA. V was clipped by 3 bases and J by 6 bases, with 23 bases between them. The CDR3 here is CSVDTTGLSLGDGYTF. In nucleotides, the CDR3 is TGCAGCGTTGACACCACGGGACTTTCCCTTGGTGATGGCTACACCTTC.